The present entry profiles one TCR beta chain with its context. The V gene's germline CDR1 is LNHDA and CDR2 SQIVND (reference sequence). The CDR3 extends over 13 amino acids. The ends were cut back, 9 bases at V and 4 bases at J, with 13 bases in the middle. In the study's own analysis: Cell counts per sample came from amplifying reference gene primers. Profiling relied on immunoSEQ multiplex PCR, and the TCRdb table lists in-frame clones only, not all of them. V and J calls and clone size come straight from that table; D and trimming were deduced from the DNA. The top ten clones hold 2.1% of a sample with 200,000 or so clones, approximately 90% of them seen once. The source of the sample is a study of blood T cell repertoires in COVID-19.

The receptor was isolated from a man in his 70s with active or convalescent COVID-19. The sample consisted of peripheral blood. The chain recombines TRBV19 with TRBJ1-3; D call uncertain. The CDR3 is CASATVSGNTIYF. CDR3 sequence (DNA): TGTGCCAGCGCTACAGTCTCAGGAAACACCATATATTTT.